This T cell receptor (beta chain) was captured in a study of T cell repertoires in cytomegalovirus infection. Study-wide context: Public TCR beta signatures provided an indication of both CMV infection and a matching HLA type. Study-wide results and caveats: CMV-specific TCR beta clonotypes restricted by HLA-C dominated the ex vivo response. Pooled public TCR beta family frequency picked out CMV carriers with the relevant HLA.

TCRdb processed the reads anew with MiXCR; each CDR3 protein has one entry. The sample consists of 40,000 to 50,000 distinct CDR3 sequences, 20% of them appearing once. CDR1 SGHAT and CDR2 FQNNGV come from the germline V gene. This CDR3 is 15 amino acids long. Trimming removed 6 bases from V and 5 bases from J; junction bases left unmatched: 11. This clonotype was detected many times. Its matching antigen is unknown. The clonotype comes from a human donor in good health (CMV status not recorded). Some clones in this sample may be carry-over from other donors' samples. The sequencing input was PBMCs, sequenced either directly or after in vitro stimulation (not recorded which). V is TRBV11-2 and J is TRBJ2-7; TRBD1 aligns across 9 bases. The CDR3 is CASRRPGTGSHEQYF. The CDR3 DNA follows: TGTGCCAGCAGGAGACCCGGGACAGGGAGCCACGAGCAGTACTTC.